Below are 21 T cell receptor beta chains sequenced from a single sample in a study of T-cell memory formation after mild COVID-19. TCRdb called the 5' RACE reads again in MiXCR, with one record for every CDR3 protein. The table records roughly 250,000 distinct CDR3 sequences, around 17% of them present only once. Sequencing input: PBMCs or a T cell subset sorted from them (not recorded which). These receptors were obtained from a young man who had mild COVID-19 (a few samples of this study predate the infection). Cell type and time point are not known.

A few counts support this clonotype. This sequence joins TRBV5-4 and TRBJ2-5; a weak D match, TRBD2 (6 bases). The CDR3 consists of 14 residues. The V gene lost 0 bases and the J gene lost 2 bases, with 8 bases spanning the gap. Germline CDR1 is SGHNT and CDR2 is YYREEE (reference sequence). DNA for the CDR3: TGTGCCAGCAGCTTGGGCGGGGTGCAAGAGACCCAGTACTTC. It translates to CASSLGGVQETQYF.

The CDR3 DNA reads TGTGCCAGCAGTGATTATCCCGCAGGTGAAGCTTTCTTT. The encoded protein is CASSDYPAGEAFF. The chain is built from TRBV25-1 and TRBJ1-1; D not certain. The CDR3 covers 13 residues. CDR1 and CDR2 (germline): MGHDK, SYGVNS. Trimming pared 3 bases from V and 7 bases from J, leaving 12 bases between.

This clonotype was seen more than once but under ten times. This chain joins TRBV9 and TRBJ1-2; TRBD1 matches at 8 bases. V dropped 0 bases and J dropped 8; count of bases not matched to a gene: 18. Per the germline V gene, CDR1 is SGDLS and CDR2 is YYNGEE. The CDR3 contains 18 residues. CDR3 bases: TGTGCCAGCAGCGTAGGCACGGGTTCGCAGGGGGCGCCGGGCGGCTACACCTTC. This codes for CASSVGTGSQGAPGGYTF.

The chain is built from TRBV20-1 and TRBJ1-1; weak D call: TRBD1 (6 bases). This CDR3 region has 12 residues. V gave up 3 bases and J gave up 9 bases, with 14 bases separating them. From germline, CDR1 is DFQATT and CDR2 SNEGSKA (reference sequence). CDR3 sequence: CSASPQGRKAFF. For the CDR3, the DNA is TGCAGTGCTAGTCCCCAGGGGCGAAAAGCTTTCTTT.

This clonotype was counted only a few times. DNA for the CDR3: TGTGCCAGCAGCCGAGGGGGCGGACAGGGCTATGGCTACACCTTC. It yields the protein CASSRGGGQGYGYTF. The chain combines TRBV7-9 with TRBJ1-2; 8 bases align to TRBD1. Germline V gene sequence: CDR1 SEHNR, CDR2 FQNEAQ (reference sequence). With 5 bases clipped from V and 4 bases from J, the junction kept 9 bases outside the gene matches. This CDR3 is 15 amino acids long. The full variable domain, with the rest looked up from reference TRBV7-9 and TRBJ1-2, is DTGVSQNPRHKITKRGQNVTFRCDPISEHNRLYWYRQTLGQGPEFLTYFQNEAQLEKSRLLSDRFSAERPKGSFSTLEIQRTEQGDSAMYLCASSRGGGQGYGYTFGSGTRLTVV.

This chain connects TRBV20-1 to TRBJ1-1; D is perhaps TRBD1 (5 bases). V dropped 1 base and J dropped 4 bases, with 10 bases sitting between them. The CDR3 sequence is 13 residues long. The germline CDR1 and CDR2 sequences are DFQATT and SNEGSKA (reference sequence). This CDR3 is CSARGRGATEAFF. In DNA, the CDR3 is TGCAGTGCTAGAGGTCGAGGGGCCACTGAAGCTTTCTTT.

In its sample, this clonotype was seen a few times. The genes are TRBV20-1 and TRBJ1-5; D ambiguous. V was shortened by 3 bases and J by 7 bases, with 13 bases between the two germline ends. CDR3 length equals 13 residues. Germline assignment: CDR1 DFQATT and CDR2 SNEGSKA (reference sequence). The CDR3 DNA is TGCAGTGCTAGCCATAGCCCTAAGCAGCCCCAGCATTTT. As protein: CSASHSPKQPQHF.

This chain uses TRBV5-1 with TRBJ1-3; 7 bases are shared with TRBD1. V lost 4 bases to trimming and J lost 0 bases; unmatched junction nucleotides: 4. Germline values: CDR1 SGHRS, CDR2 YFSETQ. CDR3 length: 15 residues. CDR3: CASSTGTVSGNTIYF. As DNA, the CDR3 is TGCGCCAGCAGCACCGGGACAGTCTCTGGAAACACCATATATTTT.

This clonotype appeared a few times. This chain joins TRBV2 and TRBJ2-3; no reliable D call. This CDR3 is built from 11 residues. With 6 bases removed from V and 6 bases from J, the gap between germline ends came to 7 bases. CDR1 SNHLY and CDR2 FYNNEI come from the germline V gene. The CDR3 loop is CASRDLDTQYF. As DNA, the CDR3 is TGTGCCAGCAGGGACCTGGATACGCAGTATTTT.

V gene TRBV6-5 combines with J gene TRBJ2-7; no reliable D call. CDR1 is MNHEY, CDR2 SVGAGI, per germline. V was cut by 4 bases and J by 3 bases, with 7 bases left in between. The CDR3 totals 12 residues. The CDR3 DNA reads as TGTGCCAGCAGTTGTGGGCGCTACGAGCAGTACGTC. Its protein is CASSCGRYEQYV.

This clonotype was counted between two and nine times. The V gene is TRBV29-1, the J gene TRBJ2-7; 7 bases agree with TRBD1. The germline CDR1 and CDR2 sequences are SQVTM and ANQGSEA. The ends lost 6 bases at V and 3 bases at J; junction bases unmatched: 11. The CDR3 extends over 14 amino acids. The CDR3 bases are TGCAGCGTGATCCCAAGGGGGCTGGGCTACGAGCAGTACTTC. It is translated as CSVIPRGLGYEQYF.

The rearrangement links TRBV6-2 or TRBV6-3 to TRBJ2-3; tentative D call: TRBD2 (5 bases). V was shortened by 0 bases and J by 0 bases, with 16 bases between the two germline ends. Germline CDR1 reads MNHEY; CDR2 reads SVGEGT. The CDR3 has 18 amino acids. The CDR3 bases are TGTGCCAGCAGTTACTCGAGGCCAGACTATACTAGCACAGATACGCAGTATTTT. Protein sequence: CASSYSRPDYTSTDTQYF.

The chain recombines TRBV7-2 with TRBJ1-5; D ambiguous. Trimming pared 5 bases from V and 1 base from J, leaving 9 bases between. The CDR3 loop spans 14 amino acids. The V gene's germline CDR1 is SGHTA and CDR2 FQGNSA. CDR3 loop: CASSLPASNQPQHF. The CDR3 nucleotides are TGTGCCAGCAGCCTCCCAGCGAGCAATCAGCCCCAGCATTTT.

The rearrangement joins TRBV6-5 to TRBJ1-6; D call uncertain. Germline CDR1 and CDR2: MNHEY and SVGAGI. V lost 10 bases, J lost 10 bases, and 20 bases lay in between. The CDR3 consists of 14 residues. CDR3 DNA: TGTGCCACCGGACGGGGAGGTTACGGCTCACCCCTCCACTTT. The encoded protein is CATGRGGYGSPLHF.

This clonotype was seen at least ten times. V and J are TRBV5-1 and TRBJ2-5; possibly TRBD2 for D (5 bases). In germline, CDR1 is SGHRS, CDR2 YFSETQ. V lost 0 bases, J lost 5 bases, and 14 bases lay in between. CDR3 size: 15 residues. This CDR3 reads CASSLASRNEETQYF. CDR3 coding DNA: TGCGCCAGCAGCTTGGCTAGCAGGAATGAGGAGACCCAGTACTTC.

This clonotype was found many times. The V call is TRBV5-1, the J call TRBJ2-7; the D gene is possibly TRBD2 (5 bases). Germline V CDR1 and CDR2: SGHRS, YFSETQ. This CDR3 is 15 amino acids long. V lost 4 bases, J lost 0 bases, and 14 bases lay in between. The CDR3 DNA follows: TGCGCCAGCAGCCCGGGGATTGGGAGCTCCTACGAGCAGTACTTC. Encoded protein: CASSPGIGSSYEQYF.

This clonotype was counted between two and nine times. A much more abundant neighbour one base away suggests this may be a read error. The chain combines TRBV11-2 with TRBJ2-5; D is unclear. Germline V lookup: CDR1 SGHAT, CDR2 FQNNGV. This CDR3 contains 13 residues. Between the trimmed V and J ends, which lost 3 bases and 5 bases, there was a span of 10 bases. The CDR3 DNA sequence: TGTGCCAGCAGCTTGAGGCAGGTGGAGACCCAGTACTTC. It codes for CASSLRQVETQYF.

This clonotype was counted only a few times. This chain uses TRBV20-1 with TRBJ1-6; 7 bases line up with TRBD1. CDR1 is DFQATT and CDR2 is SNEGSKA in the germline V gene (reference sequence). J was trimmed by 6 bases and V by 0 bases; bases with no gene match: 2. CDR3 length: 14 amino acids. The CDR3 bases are TGCAGTGCTAGAGAACAGGGGCCTAATTCACCCCTCCACTTT. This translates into CSAREQGPNSPLHF.

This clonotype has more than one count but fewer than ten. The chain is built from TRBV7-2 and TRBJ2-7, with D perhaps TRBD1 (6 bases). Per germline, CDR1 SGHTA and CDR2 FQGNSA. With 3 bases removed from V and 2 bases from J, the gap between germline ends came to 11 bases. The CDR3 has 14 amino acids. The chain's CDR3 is CASSFDRQTYEQYF. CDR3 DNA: TGTGCCAGCAGCTTTGACAGGCAGACCTACGAGCAGTACTTC.

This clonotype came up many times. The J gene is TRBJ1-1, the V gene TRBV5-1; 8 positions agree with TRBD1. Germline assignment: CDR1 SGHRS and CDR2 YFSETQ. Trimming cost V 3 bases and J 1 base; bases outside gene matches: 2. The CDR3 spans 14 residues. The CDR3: CASSSGQGNTEAFF. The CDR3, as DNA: TGCGCCAGCAGCTCAGGACAGGGGAACACTGAAGCTTTCTTT.

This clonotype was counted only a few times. CDR3 amino acids: CASSSGGPGNTIYF. The DNA for the CDR3 is TGTGCCAGCTCATCAGGAGGTCCTGGAAACACCATATATTTT. V and J are TRBV18 and TRBJ1-3, with D unclear. The germline V gene encodes CDR1 KGHSH and CDR2 LQKENI. This CDR3 contains 14 residues. Trimming shortened V by 5 bases and J by 2 bases, and 10 bases separated the two germline ends.